Shown below are 31 T cell receptor beta chains from a single sample sequenced in a study. Each CDR3 protein is one row after TCRdb ran MiXCR on the 5' RACE reads. The sample records about 62,000 distinct CDR3 sequences, around 30% being singletons. Sequencing was carried out using tumor-infiltrating naive CD4+ T cells sorted from the breast tumor. Documented subset: naive CD4+ T cells, CD4+CD45RA+CD25-. The receptors derive from a female donor with breast cancer.

This clonotype was detected a few times. The V call is TRBV12-3 or TRBV12-4, the J call TRBJ1-5; D not resolved. This CDR3 spans 13 amino acids. The germline V and J ends were trimmed by 6 bases and 3 bases, with 9 bases remaining between them. The CDR3 here is CASSPATNQPQHF. In DNA form, the CDR3 reads TGTGCCAGCAGCCCAGCCACCAATCAGCCCCAGCATTTT.

The table lists this clonotype with a count of one. This likely comes from a read error, as the CDR3 has no conserved phenylalanine or tryptophan at its end. This rearrangement joins TRBV6-5 to TRBJ2-7, with 11 positions matching TRBD2. Per the germline V gene, CDR1 is MNHEY and CDR2 is SVGAGI. J was trimmed by 1 base and V by 6 bases; bases with no gene match: 5. This CDR3 has 15 amino acids. CDR3 in amino acids: CASRSGTSGSYEQYI. CDR3 DNA sequence: TGTGCCAGCAGGTCCGGGACTAGCGGTTCCTACGAGCAGTACATC.

This clonotype was detected only a few times. This chain connects TRBV20-1 to TRBJ2-7; TRBD2 aligns across 8 bases. CDR1 and CDR2 (germline): DFQATT, SNEGSKA (reference sequence). The CDR3 has 16 amino acids. V dropped 0 bases and J dropped 0; count of bases not matched to a gene: 7. CDR3 region: CSARDSWSGSSYEQYF. Written as DNA, the CDR3 is TGCAGTGCTAGAGATTCTTGGAGCGGGAGCTCCTACGAGCAGTACTTC.

This chain links TRBV5-6 with TRBJ2-1, with D unclear. The germline gives CDR1 SGHDT, CDR2 YYEEEE. The germline V and J ends were trimmed by 4 bases and 9 bases, with 11 bases remaining between them. The CDR3 runs to 12 residues. In DNA form, the CDR3 reads TGTGCCAGCAGCGCAACCTGGGGTGAGCAGTTCTTC. Its protein product is CASSATWGEQFF.

This clonotype was picked up a small number of times. The rearrangement links TRBV6-5 to TRBJ2-7; 9 nucleotides line up with TRBD1. The trim removed 5 bases at V and 0 bases at J, leaving 5 bases unmatched. Germline V gene lookup returns CDR1 MNHEY and CDR2 SVGAGI. This CDR3 is built from 15 residues. CDR3 nucleotide sequence: TGTGCCAGCAGTCTCACAGGGGGCCTCTCCTACGAGCAGTACTTC. Protein product: CASSLTGGLSYEQYF.

This clonotype has more than one count but fewer than ten. The chain is built from TRBV5-1 and TRBJ2-2; D may be TRBD2 (6 bases). The length of the CDR3 is 15 residues. The germline V and J ends were trimmed by 4 bases and 5 bases, with 15 bases remaining between them. From germline, CDR1 is SGHRS and CDR2 YFSETQ. The CDR3 region has the DNA TGCGCCAGCAGCATATCAGTTCTAGCGACCGGGGAGCTGTTTTTT. Its protein product is CASSISVLATGELFF.

The rearrangement links TRBV12-3 or TRBV12-4 to TRBJ1-4; D might be TRBD1 (5 bases). The CDR3 spans 15 residues. Trimming stripped 9 bases from V and 8 bases from J, with 22 bases between. The CDR3 spells CASKTDWGEREKLFF. The CDR3 DNA sequence: TGTGCCAGTAAAACAGATTGGGGGGAGCGGGAAAAACTGTTTTTT.

This clonotype was detected only a few times. V gene TRBV6-1 combines with J gene TRBJ2-7; 9 bases are a match to TRBD2. CDR3 size: 15 residues. Germline values: CDR1 MNHNS, CDR2 SASEGT. With 7 bases clipped from V and 7 bases from J, the junction kept 14 bases outside the gene matches. Here the CDR3 reads CASIAKGGGAREQYF. As DNA, the CDR3 is TGTGCCAGCATTGCGAAGGGCGGGGGGGCGAGAGAGCAGTACTTC.

On this clonotype itself: Compared with germline, one end of the junction differs, possibly owing to a read error. This chain connects TRBV7-2 to TRBJ2-5; D is perhaps TRBD1 (6 bases). The CDR3 is 16 residues long. The germline CDR1 and CDR2 sequences are SGHTA and FQGNSA. The CDR3 DNA reads TGTGCTAGCAGCCGAATACAGGGAAAGAATCAAGAGACCCAGTACTTC. Its translation: CASSRIQGKNQETQYF. Full variable domain (remainder filled in from reference TRBV7-2 and TRBJ2-5): GAGVSQSPSNKVTEKGKDVELRCDPISGHTALYWYRQSLGQGLEFLIYFQGNSAPDKSGLPSDRFSAERTGGSVSTLTIQRTQQEDSAVYLCASSRIQGKNQETQYFGPGTRLLVL.

As to this clonotype: This may stem from a read error, because a much larger clone lies one nucleotide away. The V gene is TRBV29-1, the J gene TRBJ1-6; D remains ambiguous. Germline loops: CDR1 SQVTM, CDR2 ANQGSEA. The CDR3 runs to 14 residues. The CDR3 reads CCVRIGANNSPLHF. The CDR3 bases are TGCTGCGTCCGCATTGGAGCTAATAATTCACCCCTCCACTTT.

V gene TRBV20-1 combines with J gene TRBJ1-1, with D possibly TRBD1 on 6 matching bases. The germline V and J ends were trimmed by 5 bases and 4 bases, with 14 bases remaining between them. The germline V gene has CDR1 DFQATT and CDR2 SNEGSKA (reference sequence). The CDR3 extends over 13 amino acids. The CDR3 is CSALKQGGTEAFF. The CDR3 region has the DNA TGCAGTGCTCTAAAACAGGGCGGCACTGAAGCTTTCTTT.

This clonotype was seen many times. The J gene is TRBJ2-7, the V gene TRBV7-9; TRBD1 is a possible D gene (6 bases). CDR3 size: 14 residues. Germline V lookup: CDR1 SEHNR, CDR2 FQNEAQ (reference sequence). The V and J ends lost 7 bases and 2 bases respectively, with 15 bases between them. As DNA, the CDR3 is TGTGCCAGCAACTCCAACTGGGACACCTACGAGCAGTACTTC. Encoded protein: CASNSNWDTYEQYF.

This clonotype was seen only a few times. The CDR3 nucleotides read TGCAGCGTCCCTAGGGGTGGGGACAATGAGCAGTTCTTC. Residues: CSVPRGGDNEQFF. The V call is TRBV29-1, the J call TRBJ2-1; a possible D gene is TRBD1 (5 bases). Trimming shortened V by 6 bases and J by 5 bases, and 14 bases separated the two germline ends. The CDR3 runs to 13 residues. CDR1 and CDR2 (germline): SQVTM, ANQGSEA.

This chain joins TRBV20-1 and TRBJ1-4; TRBD1 is a possible D gene (5 bases). CDR1 is DFQATT and CDR2 is SNEGSKA in the germline V gene (reference sequence). The CDR3 length is 13 residues. For the CDR3, the DNA is TGCAGCTTCGAGACCCAGGGAACTAAAAAACTGTTTTTT. It yields the protein CSFETQGTKKLFF.

This clonotype came up a few times. V and J are TRBV7-9 and TRBJ2-3; no clear D. V lost 4 bases and J lost 6, with 20 bases in between. Germline CDR1 reads SEHNR; CDR2 reads FQNEAQ (reference sequence). The CDR3 has 16 residues. The CDR3 here is CASSSRLDSLGDTQYF. CDR3 nucleotide sequence: TGTGCCAGCAGCTCCCGACTCGACTCCCTCGGGGATACGCAGTATTTT.

The chain has TRBV7-9 and TRBJ1-6; TRBD1 is a possible D gene (6 bases). The CDR3 spans 14 residues. In germline, CDR1 is SEHNR, CDR2 FQNEAQ (reference sequence). V was pared by 4 bases and J by 6 bases, with 10 bases between. DNA for the CDR3: TGTGCCAGCAGCTACAACAGGGTTAATTCACCCCTCCACTTT. It codes for CASSYNRVNSPLHF.

The CDR3 DNA follows: TGCGCCAGCAGCCAAGAGGAGGGCGCCGGCTATGGCTACACCTTC. Translating gives CASSQEEGAGYGYTF. J is TRBJ1-2 and V is TRBV4-3; no clear D. The V end lost 0 bases, the J end lost 4 bases, and 12 bases lay between the germline ends. Germline V gene data show CDR1 as LGHNA and CDR2 as YSLEER. This CDR3 contains 15 residues.

The chain employs TRBV29-1 and TRBJ2-7; perhaps TRBD1 as D (6 bases). V lost 7 bases, J lost 2 bases, and 18 bases lay in between. Germline V gene lookup returns CDR1 SQVTM and CDR2 ANQGSEA. The CDR3 loop spans 14 amino acids. The CDR3 nucleotides read TGCAGCGATAGAAACTACAGGGTTACCTACGAGCAGTACTTC. Its protein product is CSDRNYRVTYEQYF.

This clonotype counts as medium-sized. V usage is TRBV6-2 or TRBV6-3 and J usage is TRBJ1-4; no firm D call. Germline V gene data show CDR1 as MNHEY and CDR2 as SVGEGT. The CDR3 spans 12 residues. With 2 bases removed from V and 7 bases from J, the gap between germline ends came to 5 bases. The CDR3 loop is CASSYVGEKLFF. The CDR3 nucleotides read TGTGCCAGCAGTTACGTTGGTGAAAAACTGTTTTTT.

As to this clonotype: The junction and the germline gene differ at one end; a read error may be behind it. The chain is built from TRBV7-2 and TRBJ1-1, with TRBD1 as a possible D gene (6 bases). The CDR3 has 15 amino acids. The germline CDR1 and CDR2 sequences are SGHTA and FQGNSA. CDR3 nucleotides: TGTGCTAGCAGCCCTCCCTCTGACAGGAACACTAAAGCTTTCTTT. Its protein is CASSPPSDRNTKAFF.

The CDR3 protein is CSARPGQGAVRYEQYF. The DNA of the CDR3 is TGCAGTGCTAGGCCCGGACAGGGGGCGGTTAGATACGAGCAGTACTTC. V usage is TRBV20-1 and J usage is TRBJ2-7, with TRBD1 matching over 11 bases. This CDR3 comprises 16 residues. Germline lookup yields CDR1 DFQATT and CDR2 SNEGSKA (reference sequence). Losses at the gene ends were 3 bases for V and 4 bases for J; bases not matched to a gene: 11.

A word on this clonotype: It may be a read error: a sequence one base away is much more abundant. The CDR3 sequence: CAGSLGVSRQETQYF. CDR3 DNA sequence: TGTGCCGGCAGCTTAGGGGTTTCCAGGCAAGAGACCCAGTACTTC. This chain connects TRBV7-2 to TRBJ2-5; maybe TRBD1 (5 bases). The CDR3 has 15 amino acids. CDR1 and CDR2 (germline): SGHTA, FQGNSA.

This clonotype was found once. This chain connects TRBV7-2 to TRBJ2-3; 8 bases fit TRBD2. Germline CDR1 SGHTA, CDR2 FQGNSA. V shed 7 bases and J 2 bases; nucleotides not matched to a gene: 5. This CDR3 has 14 amino acids. The chain's CDR3 is CASKLAESTDTQYF. CDR3 DNA sequence: TGTGCCAGCAAACTAGCGGAGTCCACAGATACGCAGTATTTT.

This clonotype was detected ten times or more. The chain uses TRBV5-1 and TRBJ2-5; TRBD1 matches at 7 bases. V lost 7 bases and J lost 2; bases outside the gene matches: 8. Per germline, CDR1 SGHRS and CDR2 YFSETQ. CDR3 length: 14 residues. The CDR3 reads CASCRDSLQETQYF. The CDR3 region has the DNA TGCGCCAGCTGCAGGGACAGTCTGCAAGAGACCCAGTACTTC.

This sequence joins TRBV2 and TRBJ1-1; D may be TRBD1 (5 bases). This CDR3 has 15 amino acids. Trimming took off 2 bases at V and 4 bases at J, with 14 bases between the two ends. Germline V gene sequence: CDR1 SNHLY, CDR2 FYNNEI. The CDR3 loop is CASSEISGRGTEAFF. The CDR3 DNA reads TGTGCCAGCAGTGAAATTTCGGGGAGGGGCACTGAAGCTTTCTTT.

The CDR3 is CASSVSGQGNGNTIYF. The DNA of the CDR3 is TGTGCCAGCAGCGTAAGTGGACAGGGAAATGGAAACACCATATATTTT. The chain is built from TRBV9 and TRBJ1-3; 8 bases are a match to TRBD1. The CDR3 contains 16 residues. Germline CDR1 is SGDLS and CDR2 is YYNGEE. V shed 1 base, J shed 3 bases, and the junction held 6 bases outside the gene matches.

The genes are TRBV5-6 and TRBJ1-5, with TRBD1 matching over 7 bases. The junction had 13 bases not matched to a gene; V was cut back by 0 bases and J by 10 bases. This CDR3 is 16 amino acids long. Germline CDR1 and CDR2: SGHDT and YYEEEE. The DNA for the CDR3 is TGTGCCAGCAGCTTGGGGCGCGGACAGGATACCAGACCCCAGCATTTT. Protein sequence: CASSLGRGQDTRPQHF.

V is TRBV7-6 and J is TRBJ2-5, with D perhaps matching TRBD1 or TRBD2 (6 bases each). The V and J ends lost 6 bases and 5 bases respectively, with 10 bases between them. The germline gives CDR1 SGHVS, CDR2 FNYEAQ. The CDR3 runs to 12 residues. In nucleotides, the CDR3 is TGTGCCAGCAGTCGGAGGGGGGAGACCCAGTACTTC. Translation: CASSRRGETQYF.

In this sample, this clonotype turned up many times. The chain uses TRBV10-2 and TRBJ1-1; D remains ambiguous. CDR1 and CDR2 (germline): WSHSY, SAAADI. The germline V and J ends were trimmed by 0 bases and 11 bases, with 10 bases remaining between them. The CDR3 runs 12 residues. This chain's CDR3 is CASSESAEAAFF. CDR3 nucleotides: TGCGCCAGCAGTGAGTCGGCCGAAGCGGCTTTCTTT.

The V call is TRBV3-1, the J call TRBJ1-2, with 9 bases aligning to TRBD1. This CDR3 spans 16 amino acids. Looked up from germline, CDR1 is LGHDT and CDR2 is YNNKEL (reference sequence). J was trimmed by 7 bases and V by 3 bases; bases with no gene match: 12. This CDR3 is CASSQTGTGFLAGYTF. DNA for the CDR3: TGTGCCAGCAGCCAGACCGGGACAGGGTTTTTAGCTGGCTACACCTTC.

This chain's CDR3 is CASSPTTTGAHYEQYF. CDR3 DNA sequence: TGTGCCAGCAGCCCCACCACCACAGGGGCCCACTACGAGCAGTACTTC. The chain links TRBV4-2 to TRBJ2-7, with TRBD1 identical over 7 bases. From germline, CDR1 is LGHNA and CDR2 YNFKEQ. Trimming removed 4 bases from V and 3 bases from J; junction bases left unmatched: 12. The CDR3 runs 16 residues.